This TCR beta chain was sequenced in a study of T cell repertoires in cytomegalovirus infection. Study in general: Peptides in the study included HLA-C-restricted and HLA-B-restricted CMV epitopes. Public TCR beta signatures were indicative of both CMV infection and a matching HLA type.

J gave up 1 base and V 4 bases, and 7 bases lay outside the gene matches. Germline V lookup: CDR1 SEHNR, CDR2 FQNEAQ (reference sequence). There are 17 residues in the CDR3. Findings of the study overall: HLA-C-restricted CMV clonotypes gave the most frequent clonotype in two of eight donors. People with CMV and the relevant HLA were identified by cumulative public TCR beta family frequency.

MiXCR, run by TCRdb on the reads, gives a single entry per CDR3 protein. The table shows about a million distinct CDR3 sequences, with under 40% occurring only once. On this clonotype itself: As yet, its antigen is unknown.

The chain links TRBV7-9 to TRBJ2-5, with TRBD2 matching over 12 bases. This TCR was recovered from a human donor in good health (CMV status not recorded). Some clones in this sample may be carry-over from other donors' samples. The sample was cultured CD8+ T cells from PBMCs, taken from culture after CMV antigen stimulation. The CDR3 sequence is CASSSAPSGGAQETQYF. CDR3 nucleotides: TGTGCCAGCAGCTCCGCCCCTAGCGGGGGGGCCCAAGAGACCCAGTACTTC.